This T cell receptor beta chain was captured in a study of neurological immune-mediated disorders. Study-wide findings and caveats: Across subjects, no CDR3 amino acid sequence appeared in expanded clones of more than one subject, a finding that suggested private repertoires in all groups.

cDNA was made by 5'RACE with 10-nucleotide random UMIs. TCRdb processed the 5' RACE reads anew with MiXCR; each CDR3 protein has one entry. This table has approximately 53,000 distinct CDR3 sequences, more than 8.5% appearing once. Time point here: longitudinal time-point 1 (baseline). This clonotype was recorded at least ten times. Its target is not known. Germline lookup yields CDR1 MNHEY and CDR2 SVGAGI. Unmatched junction bases numbered 11, after V lost 1 base and J lost 8 bases. This CDR3 spans 16 amino acids. The chain uses TRBV6-5 and TRBJ2-1; 7 bases are a match to TRBD2. The sequenced sample was PBMCs. The TCR comes from a middle-aged woman in good health. CDR3 in DNA: TGTGCCAGCAGTTACTATCCTAGCGGTTGGATGGATGAGCAGTTCTTC. Its translation is CASSYYPSGWMDEQFF.